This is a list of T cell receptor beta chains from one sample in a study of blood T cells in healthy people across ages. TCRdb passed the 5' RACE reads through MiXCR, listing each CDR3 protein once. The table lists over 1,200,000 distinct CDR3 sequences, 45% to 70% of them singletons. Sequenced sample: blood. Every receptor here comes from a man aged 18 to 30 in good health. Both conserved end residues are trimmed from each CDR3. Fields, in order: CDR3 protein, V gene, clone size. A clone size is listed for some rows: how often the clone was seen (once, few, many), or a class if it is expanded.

CDR3aa: ASSYPTGFGSGANVLT
v_gene: TRBV6-2/TRBV6-3
abundance: .

CDR3aa: ASSYGEGLPRGF
v_gene: TRBV6-2/TRBV6-3
abundance: .

CDR3aa: SAQGTSGNTIY
v_gene: TRBV20-1
abundance: .

CDR3aa: SVEDSHYGYT
v_gene: TRBV29-1
abundance: few

CDR3aa: ASSLADGSSGANVLT
v_gene: TRBV5-1
abundance: .

CDR3aa: SVVGGSPNTEAF
v_gene: TRBV29-1
abundance: .

CDR3aa: ASSSEGSGNSPLH
v_gene: TRBV3-1
abundance: .

CDR3aa: ASSFSGTSGRYEQY
v_gene: TRBV6-2/TRBV6-3
abundance: .

CDR3aa: ASRRYTYEQY
v_gene: TRBV27
abundance: few

CDR3aa: ASRSLGTHEQY
v_gene: TRBV12-3/TRBV12-4
abundance: .

CDR3aa: ASSEMGQSSPLH
v_gene: TRBV6-1
abundance: .

CDR3aa: SVVRTSSYEQY
v_gene: TRBV29-1
abundance: .

CDR3aa: ATSREFPGGNSPLH
v_gene: TRBV15
abundance: .

CDR3aa: ASSPYMGSTYNEQF
v_gene: TRBV4-1
abundance: .

CDR3aa: ASSYGAHYGYT
v_gene: TRBV6-5
abundance: once

CDR3aa: ASSDAGGYTEAF
v_gene: TRBV25-1
abundance: .

CDR3aa: ASRPRGQGTGANVLT
v_gene: TRBV7-2
abundance: few

CDR3aa: ASSEQGETQY
v_gene: TRBV6-1
abundance: .

CDR3aa: ASSLRGGPTEKY
v_gene: TRBV28
abundance: few

CDR3aa: ATSSVWWAPIIEQY
v_gene: TRBV15
abundance: .

CDR3aa: ASSPSSGLYEQY
v_gene: TRBV18
abundance: once

CDR3aa: ASSFRGALYNEQF
v_gene: TRBV28
abundance: .

CDR3aa: ASGGNSPLH
v_gene: TRBV27
abundance: few

CDR3aa: ASSSDSNSGNTIY
v_gene: TRBV7-2
abundance: few

CDR3aa: ASRDRNGGTDTQY
v_gene: TRBV28
abundance: .

CDR3aa: ASSRDRRDNYGYT
v_gene: TRBV15
abundance: .

CDR3aa: SAPGIATDTQY
v_gene: TRBV20-1
abundance: few

CDR3aa: SATRGSHLNEQF
v_gene: TRBV20-1
abundance: .

CDR3aa: ASSLVQVQGYGYT
v_gene: TRBV7-2
abundance: .

CDR3aa: ASSQAIDPGELF
v_gene: TRBV14
abundance: .

CDR3aa: SVYSVRDSQKGDTQY
v_gene: TRBV29-1
abundance: few

CDR3aa: ASSPPDGYEQY
v_gene: TRBV7-8
abundance: few

CDR3aa: ASSKGTAGEQY
v_gene: TRBV4-2
abundance: .

CDR3aa: SVRQTGLGEGYT
v_gene: TRBV29-1
abundance: .

CDR3aa: SVDAVGSQY
v_gene: TRBV29-1
abundance: .

CDR3aa: ASSQEWGSAQETQY
v_gene: TRBV14
abundance: .

CDR3aa: ASSQPAAYQETQY
v_gene: TRBV11-2
abundance: few

CDR3aa: ASSHVGPSREAF
v_gene: TRBV4-2
abundance: .

CDR3aa: ASSLPPGDGYT
v_gene: TRBV28
abundance: few

CDR3aa: ATTSDRPSTDTQY
v_gene: TRBV24-1
abundance: .

CDR3aa: SAPTGGLASQETQY
v_gene: TRBV20-1
abundance: .

CDR3aa: ASSIEGDGYNEQF
v_gene: TRBV5-1
abundance: .

CDR3aa: ASRLAGSYEQY
v_gene: TRBV19
abundance: few

CDR3aa: ASSLYAVNTEAF
v_gene: TRBV5-1
abundance: .

CDR3aa: ASGLSGRAYEQY
v_gene: TRBV12-5
abundance: .

CDR3aa: SARDGQNYGYT
v_gene: TRBV20-1
abundance: few

CDR3aa: SVYPEEGSDYGYT
v_gene: TRBV29-1
abundance: few

CDR3aa: ASSLAQGKQF
v_gene: TRBV11-2
abundance: once